This T cell receptor beta chain was profiled in a study of naive and memory T cell subsets. Trimming pared 9 bases from V and 2 bases from J, leaving 11 bases between. The CDR3 spans 13 residues. CDR1 LNHDA and CDR2 SQIVND come from the germline V gene (reference sequence). This clonotype was seen ten or more times. Alpha and beta constant region primers primed reverse transcription for blood and skin samples. TCRdb reprocessed the 5' RACE reads with MiXCR, giving one entry per CDR3 protein. The sample has 20,000 to 25,000 distinct CDR3 sequences, around 3.9% seen once. RNA was extracted from approximately 2.4 ml of whole blood of healthy adults.

The receptor comes from a male donor in good health. The J gene is TRBJ1-5, the V gene TRBV19, with D possibly matching TRBD1 (5 bases). The CDR3 DNA sequence: TGTGCCAGCCAAACCAGGGGCAATCAGCCCCAGCATTTT. Translating gives CASQTRGNQPQHF.